The source of this T cell receptor beta chain is a study of shared clonotypes between healthy human individuals. Trimming pared 2 bases from V and 0 bases from J, leaving 9 bases between. CDR1 is SGDLS and CDR2 is YYNGEE in the germline V gene. The CDR3 is 15 amino acids. Study outcomes and limitations: When naive CD4 clonotypes were compared across a few donors, around 5% were shared. An anticipated effect of sequencing depth on clonotype sharing among donors was recognized. What limited the represented genetic and exposure-history diversity was the small number of donors.

As to this clone: Antigen unknown.

TCRdb keeps only in-frame clones here, not all; method: immunoSEQ multiplex PCR. The sample includes just over 2,000,000 clones, roughly 94% seen only once; the top ten take 0.13%. The receptor comes from a man between 18 and 35 years old in good health. The sample was naive CD4+ T cells sorted from blood. Specified subset: CD45RA+ positively selected. The V gene is TRBV9, the J gene TRBJ2-1; no firm D call. The CDR3 loop is CASSVQPSSYNEQFF. The CDR3 coding sequence is TGTGCCAGCAGCGTCCAGCCCAGCTCCTACAATGAGCAGTTCTTC.